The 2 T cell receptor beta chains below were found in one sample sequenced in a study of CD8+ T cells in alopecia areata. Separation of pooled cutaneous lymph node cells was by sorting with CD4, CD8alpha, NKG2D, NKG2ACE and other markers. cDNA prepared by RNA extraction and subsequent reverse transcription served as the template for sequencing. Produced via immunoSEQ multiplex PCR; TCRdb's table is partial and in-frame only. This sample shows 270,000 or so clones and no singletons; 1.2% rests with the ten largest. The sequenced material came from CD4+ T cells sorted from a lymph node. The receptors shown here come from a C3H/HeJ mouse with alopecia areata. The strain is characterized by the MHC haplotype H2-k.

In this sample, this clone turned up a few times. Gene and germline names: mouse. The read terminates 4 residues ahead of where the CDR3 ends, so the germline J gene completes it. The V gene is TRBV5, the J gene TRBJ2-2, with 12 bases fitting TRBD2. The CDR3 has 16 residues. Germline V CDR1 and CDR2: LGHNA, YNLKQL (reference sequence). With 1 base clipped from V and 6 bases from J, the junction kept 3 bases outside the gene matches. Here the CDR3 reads CASSQGLGGLAGQLYF. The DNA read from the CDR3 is TGTGCCAGCAGCCAAGGACTGGGGGGGCTGGCCGGG.

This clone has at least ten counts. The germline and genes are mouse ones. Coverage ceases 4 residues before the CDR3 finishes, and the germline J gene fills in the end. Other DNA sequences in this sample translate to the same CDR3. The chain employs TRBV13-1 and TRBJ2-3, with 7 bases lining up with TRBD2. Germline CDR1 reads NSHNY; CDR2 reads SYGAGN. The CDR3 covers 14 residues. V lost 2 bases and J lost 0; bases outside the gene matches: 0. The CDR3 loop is CASSELGSAETLYF. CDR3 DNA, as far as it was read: TGTGCCAGCAGTGAACTGGGGAGTGCAGAA.